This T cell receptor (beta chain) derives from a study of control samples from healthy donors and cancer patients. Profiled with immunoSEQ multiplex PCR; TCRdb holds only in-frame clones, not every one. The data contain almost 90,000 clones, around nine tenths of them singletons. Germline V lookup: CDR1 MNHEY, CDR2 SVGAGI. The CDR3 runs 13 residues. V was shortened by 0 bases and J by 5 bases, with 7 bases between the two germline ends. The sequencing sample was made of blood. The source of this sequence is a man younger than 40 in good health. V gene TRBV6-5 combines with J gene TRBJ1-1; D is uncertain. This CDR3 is CASSYSMGTEAFF. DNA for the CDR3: TGTGCCAGCAGTTACTCGATGGGGACTGAAGCTTTCTTT.